This T cell receptor beta chain was captured by sequencing in a study of cytomegalovirus exposure and HLA in healthy donors. These donors counted as nominally healthy when sampled, but unrecorded immune exposures were likely. The germline V gene encodes CDR1 ENHRY and CDR2 SYGVKD. Trimming left V 6 bases short and J 0 bases short, with 8 bases between. The CDR3 consists of 13 residues. With 60 Vbeta and 13 Jbeta primers, the PCR was carried out. Original analysis: A follow-up analysis tallied about 88 million unique TCR beta chains, roughly 9.9 million shared. Sequencing used immunoSEQ multiplex PCR; TCRdb keeps in-frame clones, though not all of them. V, J and clone size reflect that table, while D and trimming were determined from the DNA. The sample lists some 190,000 clones, about four fifths seen once, with 1.5% to 1.7% in the top ten.

The J gene is TRBJ1-1, the V gene TRBV10-3; no reliable D call. The sequence derives from a man aged 35 to 55 in good health and CMV-seronegative. Sample: PBMCs. DNA of the CDR3: TGTGCCATCAGAATAACGGTGAACACTGAAGCTTTCTTT. It specifies CAIRITVNTEAFF.